The sequence of this T cell receptor (beta chain) was determined in a study of memory CD4+ T cells and cytomegalovirus serostatus. Germline V gives CDR1 MNHEY, CDR2 SMNVEV (reference sequence). There are 13 residues in the CDR3. Between the trimmed V and J ends, which lost 9 bases and 9 bases, there was a span of 19 bases. Sequenced by immunoSEQ multiplex PCR; TCRdb stores in-frame clones only, minus some. This sample carries tens of thousands of clones, roughly 77% of them seen once, and the ten largest clones take approximately 0.8%. Single viable CD3+CD4+CD8-CD45RO+ cells were sorted as the memory CD4+ T cells. Serum IgG to CMV pp150, pp28, p38 and p52 defined serostatus.

The genes are TRBV27 and TRBJ2-3; the D is unclear. Sample: memory CD4+ T cells from blood. The TCR sequence derives from an adult in good health and CMV-seronegative. In nucleotides, the CDR3 is TGTGCCAGTCGCGCCATATCCGGCTCGACGCAGTATTTT. It is translated as CASRAISGSTQYF.